This T cell receptor (beta chain) stems from a study of technical replicates of blood from a few donors listed by TCRdb under 2017. Libraries were constructed by the immunoSEQ multiplex PCR assay. TCRdb obtained this table from immuneACCESS and retained in-frame rearrangements with V and J assigned. These tables miss some clones; where compared with another copy, unresolved V genes account for less than half of the shortfall, and the remainder is unexplained. Across this sample there are some 91,000 clones, with nearly 97% seen only once. Approximately 0.22% of the sample is in the top ten clones. Note on this clone: Its antigen specificity is not known. Base qualities are not provided; no much larger clone lies one nucleotide away.

The V and J ends are trimmed by 6 bases and 7 bases, leaving 12 bases between them. From a lookup of the germline V gene, CDR1 and CDR2 are MDHEN and SYDVKM. Spanning cysteine to phenylalanine, the CDR3 consists of 12 amino acids. The CDR3 DNA has 36 bases and is translated from base 1. The sequenced sample was T cells isolated from PBMCs. The chain was built from TRBV28 and TRBJ1-1, with the identity of the D gene unclear. The sequence was collected from a human donor in good health. The DNA reads as follows: TGTGCCAGCAGCCGTTGGGCCGGTGAAGCTTTCTTT. The translation is CASSRWAGEAFF.